This TCR beta chain was documented in a study of radiotherapy plus CTLA-4 blockade in lung cancer. Study-wide background: Objective response was observed in roughly 20% of patients, and disease control in 30% to 40%.

TCRdb's copy holds only in-frame clones and misses some; the assay was immunoSEQ multiplex PCR. The sample has approximately 89,000 clones, approximately 80% seen once. The CDR3 is made up of 15 amino acids. The V end lost 1 base, the J end lost 7 bases, and 14 bases lay between the germline ends. CDR1 is SGHDN and CDR2 is FVKESK in the germline V gene. The clonotype was recovered from a human donor with non-small cell lung cancer that progressed on radiotherapy plus ipilimumab. This rearrangement joins TRBV14 to TRBJ2-1; maybe TRBD2 (5 bases). Sequencing used peripheral blood, obtained from a patient treated with radiotherapy plus ipilimumab. CDR3 loop: CASSQGLGLVNEQFF. CDR3 DNA: TGTGCCAGCAGCCAAGGGCTTGGACTGGTTAATGAGCAGTTCTTC.